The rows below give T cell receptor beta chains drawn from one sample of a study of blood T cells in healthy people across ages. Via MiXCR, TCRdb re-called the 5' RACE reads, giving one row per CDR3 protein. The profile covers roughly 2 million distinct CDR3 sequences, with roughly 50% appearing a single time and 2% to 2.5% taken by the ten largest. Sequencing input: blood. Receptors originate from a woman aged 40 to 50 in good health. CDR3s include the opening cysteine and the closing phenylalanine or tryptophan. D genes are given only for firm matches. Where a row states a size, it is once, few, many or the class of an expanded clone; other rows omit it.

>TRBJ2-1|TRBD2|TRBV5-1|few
CASSLIGTTSNEQFF
TGCGCCAGCAGCTTGATCGGGACTACAAGCAATGAGCAGTTCTTC
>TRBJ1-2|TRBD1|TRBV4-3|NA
CASSQSRTGDIYGYTF
TGCGCCAGCAGCCAAAGTAGGACAGGGGACATCTATGGCTACACCTTC
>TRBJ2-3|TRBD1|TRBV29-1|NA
CSGQTGGTDTQYF
TGCAGCGGCCAGACAGGGGGCACAGATACGCAGTATTTT
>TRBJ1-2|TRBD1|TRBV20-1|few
CSADRDDGYTF
TGCAGTGCGGACAGGGACGATGGCTACACCTTC
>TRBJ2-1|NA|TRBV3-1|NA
CASGLHAGINEQFF
TGTGCCAGCGGCCTCCATGCAGGGATCAATGAGCAGTTCTTC
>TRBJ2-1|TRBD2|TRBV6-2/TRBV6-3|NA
CASRRTSGGRPNEQFF
TGTGCCAGCAGGAGGACTAGCGGGGGCCGACCCAATGAGCAGTTCTTC
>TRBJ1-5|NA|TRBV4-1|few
CASSPRQAVNQPQHF
TGCGCCAGCAGCCCCAGACAGGCGGTCAATCAGCCCCAGCATTTT
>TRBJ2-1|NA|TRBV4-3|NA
CASSQDSPGPYNEQFF
TGCGCCAGCAGCCAAGATTCCCCCGGGCCATACAATGAGCAGTTCTTC
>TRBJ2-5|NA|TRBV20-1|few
CSASGGRVRVETQYF
TGCAGTGCTAGCGGTGGCAGGGTCAGGGTGGAGACCCAGTACTTC
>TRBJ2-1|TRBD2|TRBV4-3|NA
CASSQDLLGGAFEQFF
TGCGCCAGCAGCCAAGATCTACTCGGGGGGGCTTTTGAGCAGTTCTTC
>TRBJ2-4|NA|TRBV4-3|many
CASSQDRGGPDIQYF
TGCGCCAGCAGCCAAGATCGAGGGGGACCGGACATTCAGTACTTC
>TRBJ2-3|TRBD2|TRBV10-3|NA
CAMRSGDGKNTDTQYF
TGTGCCATGCGCAGCGGGGACGGGAAGAACACAGATACGCAGTATTTT
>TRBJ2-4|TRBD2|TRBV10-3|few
CAISDSSGGSKNIQYF
TGTGCCATCAGTGATTCTAGCGGGGGGTCCAAAAACATTCAGTACTTC
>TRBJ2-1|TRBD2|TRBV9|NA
CASTTSGADYNEQFF
TGTGCCAGCACCACCAGCGGGGCCGACTACAATGAGCAGTTCTTC
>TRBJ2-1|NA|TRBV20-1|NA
CSATQGGPNEQFF
TGCAGTGCCACCCAGGGGGGGCCCAATGAGCAGTTCTTC
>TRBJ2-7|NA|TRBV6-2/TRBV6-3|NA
CASSDGRRDEQYF
TGTGCCAGCAGTGACGGGAGAAGGGACGAGCAGTACTTC
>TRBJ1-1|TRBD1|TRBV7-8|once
CASSGRTGLNTEAFF
TGTGCCAGCAGCGGACGGACAGGCCTAAACACTGAAGCTTTCTTT
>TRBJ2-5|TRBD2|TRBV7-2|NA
CASSLRSRITGGETQYF
TGTGCCAGCAGCTTAAGGTCGCGGATCACCGGGGGGGAGACCCAGTACTTC
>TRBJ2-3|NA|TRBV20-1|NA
CSATRQTSTDTQYF
TGCAGCGCTACCAGGCAAACTAGCACAGATACGCAGTATTTT
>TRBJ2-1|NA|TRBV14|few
CASSHGGLEQFF
TGTGCCAGCAGCCATGGGGGTCTTGAGCAGTTCTTC
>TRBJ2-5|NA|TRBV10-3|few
CAIRPTGLGQETQYF
TGTGCCATCAGACCAACAGGATTAGGGCAAGAGACCCAGTACTTC
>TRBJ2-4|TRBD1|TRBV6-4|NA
CASGTDRGRPKNIQYF
TGTGCCAGCGGGACGGACAGGGGTCGGCCCAAAAACATTCAGTACTTC
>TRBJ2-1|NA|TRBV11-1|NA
CASSLVWGGTYNEQFF
TGTGCCAGCAGCTTAGTCTGGGGAGGCACCTACAATGAGCAGTTCTTC
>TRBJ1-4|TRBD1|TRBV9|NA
CASSVAPDRNEKLFF
TGTGCCAGCAGCGTAGCCCCGGACAGGAATGAAAAACTGTTTTTT
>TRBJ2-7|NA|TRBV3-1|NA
CASSPLTRGLYEQYF
TGTGCCAGCAGCCCGCTGACTAGAGGACTCTACGAGCAGTACTTC
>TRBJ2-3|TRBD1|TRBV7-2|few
CASSPGQGDDTQYF
TGTGCCAGCAGCCCCGGACAGGGTGATGATACGCAGTATTTT
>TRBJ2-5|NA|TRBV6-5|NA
CASSYIGTSRTQYF
TGTGCCAGCAGTTACATTGGGACTTCGAGGACCCAGTACTTC
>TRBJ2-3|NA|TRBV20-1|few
CSAPLGATDTQYF
TGCAGTGCTCCCCTCGGGGCGACAGATACGCAGTATTTT
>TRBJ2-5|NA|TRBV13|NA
CASSRRTPGPDIIQETQYF
TGTGCCAGCAGCCGGAGGACTCCCGGGCCGGACATCATCCAAGAGACCCAGTACTTC
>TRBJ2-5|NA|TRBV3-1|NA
CASSQSVLDSGETQYF
TGTGCCAGCAGCCAGTCCGTACTGGACAGCGGAGAGACCCAGTACTTC
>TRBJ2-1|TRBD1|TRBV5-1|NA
CASSLEPGTGGHEQFF
TGCGCCAGCAGCTTGGAACCCGGGACAGGGGGGCATGAGCAGTTCTTC
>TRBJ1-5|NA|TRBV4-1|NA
CASSQDPGREGDHQPQHF
TGCGCCAGCAGCCAAGACCCAGGCAGGGAAGGGGACCATCAGCCCCAGCATTTT
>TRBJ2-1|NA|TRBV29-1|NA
CSVEEGTNEQFF
TGCAGCGTTGAGGAAGGAACCAATGAGCAGTTCTTC
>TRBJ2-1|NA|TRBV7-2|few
CASSLSPAIGGNEQFF
TGTGCCAGCAGCCTCTCCCCCGCTATAGGAGGTAATGAGCAGTTCTTC
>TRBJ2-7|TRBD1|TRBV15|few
CATSVGQAAYEQYF
TGTGCCACCAGCGTGGGACAGGCGGCCTACGAGCAGTACTTC
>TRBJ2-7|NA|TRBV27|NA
CASSLLGGTASYEQYF
TGTGCCAGCAGCCTGCTCGGGGGGACAGCTTCCTACGAGCAGTACTTC
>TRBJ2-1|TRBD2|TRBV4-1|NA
CASSQDAASGNRNEQFF
TGCGCCAGCAGCCAAGATGCCGCTAGCGGGAACAGGAATGAGCAGTTCTTC
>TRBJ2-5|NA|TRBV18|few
CASSPAIEIGTQYF
TGTGCTAGCTCACCGGCGATCGAAATAGGGACCCAGTACTTC
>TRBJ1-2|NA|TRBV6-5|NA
CASSYDNLRASSLGGDGYTF
TGTGCCAGCAGTTACGACAATCTGAGGGCCTCCTCATTGGGAGGGGATGGCTACACCTTC
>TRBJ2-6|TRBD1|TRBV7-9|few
CASSLGTGKGANVLTF
TGTGCCAGCAGCTTGGGGACAGGGAAGGGGGCCAACGTCCTGACTTTC
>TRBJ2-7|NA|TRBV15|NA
CATSLRDLNYEQYF
TGTGCCACCAGCCTACGGGACCTCAACTACGAGCAGTACTTC